These 16 T cell receptor beta chains came from one sample sequenced in a study of T cells in Graves' hyperthyroidism and ophthalmopathy. The TCR beta CDR3 regions underwent amplification using RNA transcripts as the source. HTBI primers were used for first-round RT-PCR of the TCR CDR3. Each CDR3 protein gets one entry after TCRdb re-called the multiplex PCR reads with MiXCR. The sample consists of about 640,000 distinct CDR3 sequences, around 13% of them appearing once. Sequenced: blood. The receptor set was obtained from a woman in her forties or fifties with Graves' ophthalmopathy.

This clonotype was recorded at least ten times. The V and J genes are TRBV6-5 and TRBJ2-5; unclear D gene. Trimming shortened V by 0 bases and J by 4 bases, and 6 bases separated the two germline ends. CDR1 MNHEY and CDR2 SVGAGI come from the germline V gene. The CDR3 extends over 13 amino acids. The CDR3 DNA is TGTGCCAGCAGTTACTCGATATCAGAGACCCAGTACTTC. Translated: CASSYSISETQYF.

This clonotype was found many times. This chain links TRBV7-9 with TRBJ2-1; 9 nucleotides line up with TRBD2. After removal of 2 bases from V and 8 bases from J, the junction contained 4 bases not matched to a gene. The CDR3 is made up of 14 amino acids. Germline V CDR1 and CDR2: SEHNR, FQNEAQ (reference sequence). CDR3 in DNA: TGTGCCAGCAGCTTACTAGCGGGAAGGGATGAGCAGTTCTTC. Encoded protein: CASSLLAGRDEQFF. Filled out from reference TRBV7-9 and TRBJ2-1, the complete variable domain reads DTGVSQNPRHKITKRGQNVTFRCDPISEHNRLYWYRQTLGQGPEFLTYFQNEAQLEKSRLLSDRFSAERPKGSFSTLEIQRTEQGDSAMYLCASSLLAGRDEQFFGPGTRLTVL.

This clonotype was seen at least ten times. V and J are TRBV30 and TRBJ2-3; D is perhaps TRBD2 (6 bases). The germline gives CDR1 GTSNPN, CDR2 SVGIG (reference sequence). V gave up 4 bases and J gave up 2 bases, with 13 bases separating them. The CDR3 sequence is 14 residues long. This CDR3 is CAWTSGDYTDTQYF. The DNA of the CDR3 is TGTGCCTGGACATCGGGGGATTACACAGATACGCAGTATTTT.

A word on this clonotype: A much larger clone sits a single nucleotide away, making a read error possible. CDR3 loop: CSARDGSFGDIQHF. The DNA of the CDR3 is TGCAGTGCTAGAGATGGGTCTTTTGGGGACATTCAGCACTTC. The V and J genes are TRBV20-1 and TRBJ2-4; weak D call: TRBD1 (6 bases). Germline V gene sequence: CDR1 DFQATT, CDR2 SNEGSKA (reference sequence). The CDR3 is made up of 14 amino acids.

This clonotype was seen repeatedly, ten times or more. The V gene is TRBV20-1, the J gene TRBJ1-5; D perhaps matches TRBD1 (5 bases). Deletions cut 5 bases from V and 0 bases from J, with 23 bases between. In germline, CDR1 is DFQATT, CDR2 SNEGSKA (reference sequence). The CDR3 loop spans 18 amino acids. The CDR3 spells CSAALGHPILSSNQPQHF. In DNA form, the CDR3 reads TGCAGTGCTGCGCTTGGACACCCGATTCTTAGTAGCAATCAGCCCCAGCATTTT.

This clonotype was recorded many times. The V gene is TRBV20-1, the J gene TRBJ2-3; D unresolved. Germline lookup yields CDR1 DFQATT and CDR2 SNEGSKA (reference sequence). This CDR3 contains 14 residues. Trimming removed 2 bases at V and 5 bases at J, with 14 bases between. In nucleotides, the CDR3 is TGCAGTGCTAGAAGAGTGAGTAGTGGAGATACGCAGTATTTT. Protein: CSARRVSSGDTQYF.

This clonotype was observed many times. The chain couples TRBV20-1 to TRBJ1-5; 9 bases map to TRBD1. The V gene end was trimmed by 6 bases and the J gene end by 6 bases; junction bases not matched to a gene: 9. The germline V gene encodes CDR1 DFQATT and CDR2 SNEGSKA (reference sequence). This CDR3 is 14 amino acids long. The CDR3 coding sequence is TGCAGTGCGAGGACAGGGGCCTTCGCTCAGCCCCAGCATTTT. This codes for CSARTGAFAQPQHF.

This clonotype showed up just a few times. A clone one base away is much larger, so this may be a read error. The genes are TRBV7-9 and TRBJ2-1; tentatively, D is TRBD1 (6 bases). Germline CDR1 reads SEHNR; CDR2 reads FQNEAQ (reference sequence). Trimming took off 1 base at V and 2 bases at J, with 9 bases between the two ends. The CDR3 runs to 15 residues. The CDR3 reads CASSLGEGAYNEQFF. The CDR3 nucleotides are TGTGCCAGCAGCTTAGGAGAGGGGGCCTACAATGAGCAGTTCTTC.

In its sample, this clonotype was seen many times. V and J are TRBV7-2 and TRBJ2-7; TRBD2 aligns across 7 bases. This CDR3 comprises 13 residues. Trimming removed 6 bases from V and 2 bases from J; junction bases left unmatched: 4. Germline CDR1 is SGHTA and CDR2 is FQGNSA. The CDR3 coding sequence is TGTGCCAGCAGATTCGCGGGGGCCTACGAGCAGTACTTC. It specifies CASRFAGAYEQYF.

This clonotype was found many times. The V gene is TRBV12-3 or TRBV12-4, the J gene TRBJ2-7; maybe TRBD1 (7 bases). The CDR3 totals 15 residues. With 6 bases removed from V and 5 bases from J, the gap between germline ends came to 20 bases. The CDR3 region is CASRRGGGVFDEQYF. The CDR3 DNA reads as TGTGCCAGCAGGCGAGGGGGCGGGGTTTTCGACGAGCAGTACTTC.

V gene TRBV7-3 combines with J gene TRBJ1-2; the D is unclear. The V end was cut by 2 bases, the J end by 6 bases, with 19 bases between. The CDR3 has 16 amino acids. Germline V gives CDR1 SGHTA, CDR2 FQGTGA. The CDR3 DNA sequence: TGTGCCAGCAGCTTAGGGCGCGGAGGGAATGTAGATGGCTACACCTTC. This sequence encodes CASSLGRGGNVDGYTF.

V is TRBV29-1 and J is TRBJ1-2; D may be TRBD1 (5 bases). V lost 5 bases and J 4 bases, leaving 11 bases between the germline ends. The V gene's germline CDR1 is SQVTM and CDR2 ANQGSEA. The CDR3 is 12 residues long. CDR3 in DNA: TGCAGCGTTCGAAACGGGACCTATGGCTACACCTTC. Residues: CSVRNGTYGYTF.

The CDR3 is CASSKTGLTNTGELFF. The CDR3 nucleotides are TGTGCCAGCAGCAAAACAGGGCTAACGAACACCGGGGAGCTGTTTTTT. The rearrangement joins TRBV5-6 to TRBJ2-2; TRBD1 is a possible D gene (6 bases). V lost 4 bases and J 0 bases, leaving 13 bases between the germline ends. The germline gives CDR1 SGHDT, CDR2 YYEEEE. The CDR3 consists of 16 residues. Based on the CDR3 plus reference TRBV5-6 and TRBJ2-2, the full variable domain is DAGVTQSPTHLIKTRGQQVTLRCSPKSGHDTVSWYQQALGQGPQFIFQYYEEEERQRGNFPDRFSGHQFPNYSSELNVNALLLGDSALYLCASSKTGLTNTGELFFGEGSRLTVL.

The chain joins TRBV18 to TRBJ1-4, with TRBD1 matching over 8 bases. V dropped 2 bases and J dropped 7; count of bases not matched to a gene: 3. Germline assignment: CDR1 KGHSH and CDR2 LQKENI. This CDR3 is built from 14 residues. CDR3 DNA: TGTGCCAGCTCACCATGGGACAGGACTGAAAAACTGTTTTTT. It specifies CASSPWDRTEKLFF. Together with reference TRBV18 and TRBJ1-4, the CDR3 gives the full variable domain: NAGVMQNPRHLVRRRGQEARLRCSPMKGHSHVYWYRQLPEEGLKFMVYLQKENIIDESGMPKERFSAEFPKEGPSILRIQQVVRGDSAAYFCASSPWDRTEKLFFGSGTQLSVL.

This clonotype was seen repeatedly, ten times or more. The V and J genes are TRBV18 and TRBJ1-1; weak D call: TRBD1 (5 bases). The CDR3 is 13 residues long. The germline V and J ends were trimmed by 3 bases and 3 bases, with 8 bases remaining between them. CDR1 is KGHSH and CDR2 is LQKENI in the germline V gene. As DNA, the CDR3 is TGTGCCAGCTCACCCGGGGCGTACACTGAAGCTTTCTTT. This codes for CASSPGAYTEAFF. The full variable domain, with the rest looked up from reference TRBV18 and TRBJ1-1, is NAGVMQNPRHLVRRRGQEARLRCSPMKGHSHVYWYRQLPEEGLKFMVYLQKENIIDESGMPKERFSAEFPKEGPSILRIQQVVRGDSAAYFCASSPGAYTEAFFGQGTRLTVV.

Concerning this clonotype: A read error is possible here, since a much larger clone lies one base away. Here the CDR3 DNA reads TGTGCCACCGGTGATCGGGGACAGGGGCACGAGCAGTACTTC. It specifies CATGDRGQGHEQYF. The chain is built from TRBV24-1 and TRBJ2-7; 10 bases are shared with TRBD1. Germline V gives CDR1 KGHDR, CDR2 SFDVKD. This CDR3 comprises 14 residues.